This T cell receptor (beta chain) appears in the sequencing data of a study of T cell responses to AZD1222 COVID-19 vaccine. V was cut by 7 bases and J by 0 bases, with 10 bases left in between. The germline V gene encodes CDR1 SNHLY and CDR2 FYNNEI. This CDR3 has 14 amino acids. Points on this clone: The antigen remains unidentified.

Assay: immunoSEQ multiplex PCR; the TCRdb copy retains only in-frame clones and omits some. The table includes tens of thousands of clones, about 89% detected once. General study points: No repertoire was sampled before or during the peak T cell response, only after it. Across spike, vaccine-associated CD4 TCRs were found, dominant at 160-218 and 743-854. In the spike-specific TCR repertoire, nearly half reportedly target unmutated variant regions.

The starting material was peripheral blood, obtained 28 days after the second dose of the MenACWY control vaccine. The TCR originated in an adult who received the MenACWY meningococcal vaccine as a control. V and J are TRBV2 and TRBJ1-5, with D perhaps TRBD1 (5 bases). The CDR3 nucleotides are TGTGCCAGCAAACAGGCCGATAGCAATCAGCCCCAGCATTTT. Translated: CASKQADSNQPQHF.